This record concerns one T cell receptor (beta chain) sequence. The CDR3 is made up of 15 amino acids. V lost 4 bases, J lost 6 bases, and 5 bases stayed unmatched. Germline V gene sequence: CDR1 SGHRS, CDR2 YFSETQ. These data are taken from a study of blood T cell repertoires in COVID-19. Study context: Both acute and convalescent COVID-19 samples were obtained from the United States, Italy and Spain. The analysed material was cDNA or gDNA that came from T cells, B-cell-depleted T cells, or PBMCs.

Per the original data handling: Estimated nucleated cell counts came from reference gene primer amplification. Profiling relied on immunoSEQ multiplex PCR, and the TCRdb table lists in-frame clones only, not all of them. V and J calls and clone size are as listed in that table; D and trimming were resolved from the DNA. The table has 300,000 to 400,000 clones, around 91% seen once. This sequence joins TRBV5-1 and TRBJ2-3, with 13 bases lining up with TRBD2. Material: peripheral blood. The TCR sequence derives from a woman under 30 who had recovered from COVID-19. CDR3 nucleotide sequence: TGCGCCAGCAGCGATGGACTAGCGGGAGCGGATACGCAGTATTTT. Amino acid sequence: CASSDGLAGADTQYF. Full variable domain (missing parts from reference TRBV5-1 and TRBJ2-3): KAGVTQTPRYLIKTRGQQVTLSCSPISGHRSVSWYQQTPGQGLQFLFEYFSETQRNKGNFPGRFSGRQFSNSRSEMNVSTLELGDSALYLCASSDGLAGADTQYFGPGTRLTVL.